The 12 T cell receptor beta chains in this list originate from one sample, sequenced in a study of molecular identifiers for immune sequencing clone quantification (dated by TCRdb to 2017 to 2018). The method was PCR. Sequenced on an Illumina HiSeq 4000. TCRdb reran the public reads through fastp at Q25 and MiXCR, keeping productive beta chains. When rows share a CDR3 protein, they turn into one entry using the most common DNA and genes. For this sample there are 550,000 to 750,000 distinct CDR3 sequences; about 20% appear just once. The ten largest clones represent 0.85% of the sample. The material sequenced was naive CD8+ T cells from blood, with Jurkat cell RNA spiked in. The label giving this sample's cell subset or site can be read as: FACS-sorted CD8+CD4-CCR7+CD45RA+ naive T cells. These receptors were obtained from a human donor in good health. Some libraries in this study had Jurkat cell RNA spiked in.

V gene TRBV9 combines with J gene TRBJ2-2; 14 bases are shared with TRBD2. The CDR3 is made up of 16 amino acids. The J segment lost 7 bases and the V segment lost 4 bases, leaving 6 bases of the junction unmatched. Germline CDR1 reads SGDLS; CDR2 reads YYNGEE. CDR3 residues: CASSRGLAGGNGELFF. For the CDR3, the DNA is TGTGCCAGCAGCCGCGGACTAGCGGGAGGCAACGGGGAGCTGTTTTTT.

In this sample, this clonotype turned up many times. This chain connects TRBV6-6 to TRBJ1-1; D unclear. Deletions cut 2 bases from V and 1 base from J, with 5 bases between. The CDR3 covers 13 residues. In germline, CDR1 is MNHNY, CDR2 SVGAGI (reference sequence). The CDR3 loop is CASSYVENTEAFF. CDR3 DNA: TGTGCCAGCAGTTACGTGGAGAACACTGAAGCTTTCTTT.

A word on this clonotype: At one of its ends the junction is not consistent with the germline gene, which may arise from a read error. V usage is TRBV2 and J usage is TRBJ2-7; 10 bases line up with TRBD2. The CDR3 is 15 amino acids. CDR1 is SNHLY, CDR2 FYNNEI, per germline. The CDR3 here is CASKVASGGIYELYF. Written as DNA, the CDR3 is TGTGCCAGCAAGGTGGCTAGCGGGGGTATCTACGAGCTGTACTTC.

This sequence joins TRBV9 and TRBJ1-3, with D unresolved. This CDR3 comprises 13 residues. Trimming stripped 0 bases from V and 3 bases from J, with 4 bases between. Looked up from germline, CDR1 is SGDLS and CDR2 is YYNGEE. This CDR3 reads CASSVVGGNTIYF. The CDR3 region has the DNA TGTGCCAGCAGCGTAGTTGGTGGAAACACCATATATTTT.

This clonotype was observed at least ten times. The rearrangement links TRBV12-3 or TRBV12-4 to TRBJ2-2; D perhaps matches TRBD1 (6 bases). V lost 5 bases and J 3 bases, leaving 16 bases between the germline ends. There are 16 residues in the CDR3. The DNA of the CDR3 is TGTGCCAGCAGTCTCGAGGGGACAAAATACACCGGGGAGCTGTTTTTT. Its translation is CASSLEGTKYTGELFF.

V and J are TRBV2 and TRBJ2-1; unclear D gene. This CDR3 region has 13 residues. The germline V gene encodes CDR1 SNHLY and CDR2 FYNNEI. V was trimmed by 2 bases and J by 7 bases, leaving 9 bases between them. CDR3 sequence reads: CASSEIWGNEQFF. Written as DNA, the CDR3 is TGTGCCAGCAGTGAAATTTGGGGTAATGAGCAGTTCTTC.

A remark on this clonotype: A much bigger clone sits one base away, suggesting this may be a read error. This chain uses TRBV27 with TRBJ1-1, with D possibly being TRBD1 (5 bases). From germline, CDR1 is MNHEY and CDR2 SMNVEV (reference sequence). The CDR3 runs 13 residues. CDR3 nucleotides: TGTGCCAGCGGTTTATGGGGCTACACTGAAGCTTTCTTT. Protein product: CASGLWGYTEAFF.

This chain uses TRBV5-6 with TRBJ2-1; D is undetermined. V shed 4 bases and J shed 7 bases, with 15 bases lying between them. Looked up from germline, CDR1 is SGHDT and CDR2 is YYEEEE. This CDR3 region has 14 residues. The CDR3 sequence is CASSAGPNVNEQFF. DNA for the CDR3: TGTGCCAGCAGCGCCGGGCCCAATGTGAATGAGCAGTTCTTC. The whole variable domain, remainder taken from reference TRBV5-6 and TRBJ2-1, is DAGVTQSPTHLIKTRGQQVTLRCSPKSGHDTVSWYQQALGQGPQFIFQYYEEEERQRGNFPDRFSGHQFPNYSSELNVNALLLGDSALYLCASSAGPNVNEQFFGPGTRLTVL.

This clonotype was detected many times. The chain links TRBV9 to TRBJ2-7; the D gene could be TRBD1 or TRBD2 (6 bases each). The V end was cut by 4 bases, the J end by 4 bases, with 21 bases between. There are 16 residues in the CDR3. Germline V gene lookup returns CDR1 SGDLS and CDR2 YYNGEE. CDR3 sequence: CASSSTEGGGGYEQYF. CDR3 DNA: TGTGCCAGCAGCTCCACGGAAGGGGGAGGAGGTTACGAGCAGTACTTC.

This clonotype came up a few times. The chain recombines TRBV29-1 with TRBJ2-7, with D perhaps TRBD1 or TRBD2 (5 bases each). Trimming shortened V by 4 bases and J by 2 bases, and 9 bases separated the two germline ends. The V gene's germline CDR1 is SQVTM and CDR2 ANQGSEA. The CDR3 loop spans 12 amino acids. The CDR3 coding sequence is TGCAGCGTTGTCCTGGGACCCTACGAGCAGTACTTC. Translating it yields CSVVLGPYEQYF.

This clonotype was counted many times. This sequence joins TRBV28 and TRBJ2-7; TRBD1 matches 7 bases. CDR3 length: 14 residues. Germline loops: CDR1 MDHEN, CDR2 SYDVKM. V lost 2 bases, J lost 1 base, and 2 bases stayed unmatched. CDR3 coding DNA: TGTGCCAGCAGTTTAGACAGGGCTTCCTACGAGCAGTACTTC. As protein: CASSLDRASYEQYF.

This clonotype was recorded at least ten times. This sequence joins TRBV4-3 and TRBJ1-1; TRBD1 might be the D (5 bases). V was pared by 0 bases and J by 4 bases, with 15 bases between. Germline assignment: CDR1 LGHNA and CDR2 YSLEER. The CDR3 has 16 residues. The CDR3: CASSQDTSGGVTEAFF. The DNA for the CDR3 is TGCGCCAGCAGCCAAGACACATCCGGGGGTGTCACTGAAGCTTTCTTT.